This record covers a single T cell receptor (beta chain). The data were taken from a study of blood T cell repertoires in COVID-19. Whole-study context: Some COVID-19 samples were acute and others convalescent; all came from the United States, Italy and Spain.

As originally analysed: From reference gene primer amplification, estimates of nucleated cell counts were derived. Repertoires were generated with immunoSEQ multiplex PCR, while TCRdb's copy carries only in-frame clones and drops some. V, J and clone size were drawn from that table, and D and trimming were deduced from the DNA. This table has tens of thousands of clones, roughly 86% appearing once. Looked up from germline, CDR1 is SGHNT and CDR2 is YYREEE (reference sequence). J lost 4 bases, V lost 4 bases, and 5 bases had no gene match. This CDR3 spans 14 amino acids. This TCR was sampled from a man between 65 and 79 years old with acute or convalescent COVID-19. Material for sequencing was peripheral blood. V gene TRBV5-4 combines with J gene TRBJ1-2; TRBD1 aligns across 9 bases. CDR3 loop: CASSDLTGGYGYTF. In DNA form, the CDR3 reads TGTGCCAGCAGCGACTTGACAGGGGGCTATGGCTACACCTTC.